This TCR beta chain was obtained from a study of T cells in localized non-small cell lung cancer (TCRdb year 2020). Regarding the study in general: The study examined T cell repertoires in under 300 patients with early-stage NSCLC and compared tumors with uninvolved tumor-adjacent lungs. The cohort was made up of under 250 treatment-naive NSCLC patients whose localized lung tumors had been resected. The mean age of the NSCLC patients was just over 65 years, with fewer than 150 men and 95 to 110 women.

V lost 7 bases and J lost 0 bases; the stretch between them is 19 bases long. The CDR3 sequence holds 17 residues, the cysteine and phenylalanine included. Of the read, only the CDR3 DNA is kept; its 51 bases are in frame from base 1. CDR1 and CDR2, per the germline V gene, are SNHLY and FYNNEI. At diagnosis, peripheral blood, uninvolved tumor-adjacent lung and tumor were collected and were preserved as a mix of fresh-frozen and FFPE material. TCR beta CDR3 regions were sequenced from DNA using the immunoSEQ Assay. Per the source publication's procedure: T cell density was computed as TCR beta template counts normalized to usable DNA estimated by amplifying housekeeping genes. Richness was estimated using the preseqR package, with extrapolation to 400,000 templates for PBMC samples and to 120,000 templates for tissue samples. Clonality was taken to be one minus Pielou's evenness. To identify tissue-enriched TCRs, differential abundance testing was run on productive amino-acid clonotypes with a minimum total count of 5 and an alpha of 0.1. The Jaccard Index and the Morisita Overlap Index were used to quantify repertoire overlap between compartments. GLIPH grouped TCR beta CDR3s together with public tetramer-defined viral CDR3s, and a viral motif had to include at least three viral sequences and show V-gene enrichment. TCRdb mirrors the immuneACCESS table, restricted to in-frame sequences. Some clones are absent from its copies; in checked studies, under half trace to an unresolved V gene, and the reason for the others is unknown. That table gives V, J and clone size, and the DNA gave D and trimming. The sample yields 3,500 to 4,000 clones; about 29% were counted once. The ten most abundant clones make up approximately 8.5% of the sample.

General findings and caveats noted by the study authors: Because multi-region tumor sequencing was not performed, intratumor heterogeneity could not be ruled out. Higher T cell density in blood was associated with longer overall survival, whereas higher clonality in adjacent lung was associated with shorter survival. Because the study design was exploratory, TCR variables were selected using unadjusted p-values without false-discovery rate correction. Uninvolved tumor-adjacent lung showed the highest T cell clonality, higher than tumor, which suggests more focused antigenic responses in the uninvolved tumor-adjacent lung. A median of around 62 of the top 100 tumor clones turned up in the paired uninvolved adjacent lung, and some 28 of those clones also ranked among the top 100 of that same adjacent lung.

In its sample, this clone was seen a few times. Its cognate antigen has yet to be identified. Qualities for individual bases were not recorded, and no much larger clone is one base off. The input for sequencing was lung tumor tissue, taken before any cancer treatment. This sequence was found in a man between 40 and 70 years old with stage I lung adenocarcinoma. Here the chain combines TRBV2 and TRBJ1-5; the D gene lacks a confident call. CDR3 protein: CASTAGPYGNSNQPQHF. The sequence in DNA is TGTGCCAGCACCGCCGGCCCGTATGGAAATAGCAATCAGCCCCAGCATTTT.